Listed below are T cell receptor beta chains from one sample, sequenced in a study of T cells in Graves' hyperthyroidism and ophthalmopathy. TCRdb fed the multiplex PCR reads into MiXCR, producing one record per CDR3 protein. This table has some 800,000 distinct CDR3 sequences, 35% to 40% appearing once. The sequenced sample consisted of blood. All receptors come from a man aged 18 to 29 with Graves' hyperthyroidism. CDR3s include the opening cysteine and the closing phenylalanine or tryptophan. Some rows have no size entry. The others give once, few or many, or a class for an expanded clone.

V | size | CDR3
TRBV15 | - | CATSVAEGTARDQPQHF
TRBV29-1 | many | CSVAARNTEAFF
TRBV4-3 | few | CASSANTGLLSYEQYF
TRBV7-9 | few | CASSPYSGVQETQYF
TRBV7-9 | many | CASSFPGGGTEAFF
TRBV19 | - | CASSPTLKTEAFF
TRBV25-1 | once | CASSAGPLYEKLFF
TRBV7-2 | - | CASRPGLWGQETQYF
TRBV5-1 | few | CASSQGLAGSRSNTGELFF
TRBV9 | - | CASSVSQGVAEAFF
TRBV24-1 | many | CATSEGGGAEAFF
TRBV12-3/TRBV12-4 | once | CASGGLADNTGEDYGYTF
TRBV20-1 | - | CSVSWLAGLEQYF
TRBV20-1 | - | CSASPLAGDSYEQYF
TRBV19 | - | CASSLRAVDSSGANVLTF
TRBV24-1 | - | CATSGLYEQYF
TRBV13 | few | CASSPGLARHEQYF